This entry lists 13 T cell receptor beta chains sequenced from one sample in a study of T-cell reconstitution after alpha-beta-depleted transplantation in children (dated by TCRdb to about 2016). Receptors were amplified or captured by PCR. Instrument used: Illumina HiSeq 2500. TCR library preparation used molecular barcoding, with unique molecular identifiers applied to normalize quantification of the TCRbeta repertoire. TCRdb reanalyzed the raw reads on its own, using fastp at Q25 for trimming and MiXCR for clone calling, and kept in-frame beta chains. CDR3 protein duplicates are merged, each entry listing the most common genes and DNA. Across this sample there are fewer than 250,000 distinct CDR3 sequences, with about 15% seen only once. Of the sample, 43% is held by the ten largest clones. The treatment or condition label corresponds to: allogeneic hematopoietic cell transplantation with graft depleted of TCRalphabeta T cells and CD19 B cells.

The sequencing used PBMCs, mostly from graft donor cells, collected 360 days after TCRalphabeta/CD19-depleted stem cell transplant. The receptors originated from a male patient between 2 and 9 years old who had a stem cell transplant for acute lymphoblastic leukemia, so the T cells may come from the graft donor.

The chain's CDR3 is CASTIGAGGYNEQFF. The CDR3 DNA reads TGTGCCAGTACCATCGGAGCGGGAGGTTACAATGAGCAGTTCTTC. This chain uses TRBV19 with TRBJ2-1; 9 nucleotides match TRBD2. The ends lost 7 bases at V and 4 bases at J; junction bases unmatched: 8. Germline CDR1 reads LNHDA; CDR2 reads SQIVND (reference sequence). The CDR3 covers 15 residues.

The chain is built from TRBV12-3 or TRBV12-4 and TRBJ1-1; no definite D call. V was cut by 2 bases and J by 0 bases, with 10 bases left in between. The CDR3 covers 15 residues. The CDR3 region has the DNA TGTGCCAGCAGTTTATTTCAGAGCATGAACACTGAAGCTTTCTTT. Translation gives CASSLFQSMNTEAFF.

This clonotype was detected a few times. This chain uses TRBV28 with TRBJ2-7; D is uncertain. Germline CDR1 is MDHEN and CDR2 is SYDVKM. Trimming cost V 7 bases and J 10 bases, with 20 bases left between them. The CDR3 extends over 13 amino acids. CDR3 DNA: TGTGCCAGCATCCCCTTGGCCGGGCTATATCAGTACTTC. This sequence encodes CASIPLAGLYQYF.

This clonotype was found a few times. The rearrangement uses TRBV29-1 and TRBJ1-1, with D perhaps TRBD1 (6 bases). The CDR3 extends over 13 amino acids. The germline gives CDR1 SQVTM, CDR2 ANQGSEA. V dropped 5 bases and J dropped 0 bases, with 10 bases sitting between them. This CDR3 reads CSVWTALNTEAFF. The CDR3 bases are TGCAGCGTTTGGACAGCTTTGAACACTGAAGCTTTCTTT.

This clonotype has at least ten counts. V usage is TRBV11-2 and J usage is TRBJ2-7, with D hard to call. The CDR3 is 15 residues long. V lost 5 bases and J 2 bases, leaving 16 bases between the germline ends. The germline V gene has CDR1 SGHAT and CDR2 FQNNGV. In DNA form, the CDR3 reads TGTGCCAGCAGCCTGGGTGGCATGGCGCCCTACGAGCAGTACTTC. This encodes CASSLGGMAPYEQYF. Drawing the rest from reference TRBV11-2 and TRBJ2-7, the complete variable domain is EAGVAQSPRYKIIEKRQSVAFWCNPISGHATLYWYQQILGQGPKLLIQFQNNGVVDDSQLPKDRFSAERLKGVDSTLKIQPAKLEDSAVYLCASSLGGMAPYEQYFGPGTRLTVT.

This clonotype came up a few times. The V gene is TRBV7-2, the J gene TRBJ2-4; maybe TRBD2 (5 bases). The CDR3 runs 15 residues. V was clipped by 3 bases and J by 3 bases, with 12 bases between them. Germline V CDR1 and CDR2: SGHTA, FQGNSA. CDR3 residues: CASSFIGLDKNIQYF. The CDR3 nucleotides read TGTGCCAGCAGCTTCATAGGACTGGACAAAAACATTCAGTACTTC.

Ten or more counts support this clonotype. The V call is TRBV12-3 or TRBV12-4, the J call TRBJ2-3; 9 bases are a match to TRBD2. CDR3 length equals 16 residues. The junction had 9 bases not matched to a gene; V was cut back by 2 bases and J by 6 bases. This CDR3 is CASSLWTSAIGDTQYF. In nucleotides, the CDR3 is TGTGCCAGCAGTTTATGGACTAGCGCCATTGGGGATACGCAGTATTTT.

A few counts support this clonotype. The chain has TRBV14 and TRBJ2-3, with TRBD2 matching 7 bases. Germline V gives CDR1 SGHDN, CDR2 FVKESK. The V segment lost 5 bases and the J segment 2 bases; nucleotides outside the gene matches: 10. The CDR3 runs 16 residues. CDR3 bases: TGTGCCAGCAGCGACGAGCCGGGGACTATCACAGATACGCAGTATTTT. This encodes CASSDEPGTITDTQYF. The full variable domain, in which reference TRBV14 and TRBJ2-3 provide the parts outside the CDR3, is EAGVTQFPSHSVIEKGQTVTLRCDPISGHDNLYWYRRVMGKEIKFLLHFVKESKQDESGMPNNRFLAERTGGTYSTLKVQPAELEDSGVYFCASSDEPGTITDTQYFGPGTRLTVL.

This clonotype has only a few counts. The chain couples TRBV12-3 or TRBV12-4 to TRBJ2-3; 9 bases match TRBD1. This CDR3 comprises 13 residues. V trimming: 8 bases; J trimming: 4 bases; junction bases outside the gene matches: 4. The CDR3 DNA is TGTGCCAGCCACAGGGGGCGAGCAGATACGCAGTATTTT. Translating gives CASHRGRADTQYF.

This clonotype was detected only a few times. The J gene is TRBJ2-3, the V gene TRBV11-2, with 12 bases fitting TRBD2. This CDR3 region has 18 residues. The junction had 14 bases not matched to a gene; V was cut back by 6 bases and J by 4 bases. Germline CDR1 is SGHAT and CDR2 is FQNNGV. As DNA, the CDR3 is TGTGCCAGCAGTTCCATGCCGCCGCTAGCGGGAGGGTCAGATACGCAGTATTTT. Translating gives CASSSMPPLAGGSDTQYF. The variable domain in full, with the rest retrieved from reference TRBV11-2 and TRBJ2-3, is EAGVAQSPRYKIIEKRQSVAFWCNPISGHATLYWYQQILGQGPKLLIQFQNNGVVDDSQLPKDRFSAERLKGVDSTLKIQPAKLEDSAVYLCASSSMPPLAGGSDTQYFGPGTRLTVL.

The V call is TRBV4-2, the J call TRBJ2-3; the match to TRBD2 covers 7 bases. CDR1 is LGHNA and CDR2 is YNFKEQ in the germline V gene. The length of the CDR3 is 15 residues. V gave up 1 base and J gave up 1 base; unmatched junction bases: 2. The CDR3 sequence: CASSQVAGGTDTQYF. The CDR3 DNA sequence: TGTGCCAGCAGCCAAGTTGCGGGGGGCACAGATACGCAGTATTTT.

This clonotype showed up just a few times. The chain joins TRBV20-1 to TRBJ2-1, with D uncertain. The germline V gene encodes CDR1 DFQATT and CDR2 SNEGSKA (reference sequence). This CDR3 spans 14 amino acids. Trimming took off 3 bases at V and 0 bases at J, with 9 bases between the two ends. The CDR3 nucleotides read TGCAGTGCTAGCCCTTCGAGCTCCTACAATGAGCAGTTCTTC. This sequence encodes CSASPSSSYNEQFF.

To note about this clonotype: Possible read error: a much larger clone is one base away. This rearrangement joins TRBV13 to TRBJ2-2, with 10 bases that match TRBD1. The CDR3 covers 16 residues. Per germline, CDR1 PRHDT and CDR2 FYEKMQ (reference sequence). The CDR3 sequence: CASSDPGQGRSGEPFF. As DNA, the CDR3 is TGTGCCAGCAGCGATCCGGGACAGGGGAGATCCGGGGAGCCGTTTTTT.